The rows below give T cell receptor beta chains drawn from one sample of a study of blood T cell repertoires in COVID-19. The data were produced by immunoSEQ multiplex PCR, yet TCRdb's version contains in-frame clones alone and is incomplete. This table has some 390,000 clones, just under 90% appearing once. The sequenced material came from PBMCs or T cells enriched from blood (not recorded which). The origin of the receptors is a woman aged 25 to 39 who had recovered from COVID-19. CDR3s include the opening cysteine and the closing phenylalanine or tryptophan. The order of the fields is CDR3 length, D gene, V gene, J gene, CDR3 protein, CDR3 DNA. D genes are given only for firm matches.

CDR3 length: 14
D gene: .
V gene: TRBV9
J gene: TRBJ1-5
CDR3 protein: CASSPGGANQPQHF
CDR3 DNA: TGTGCCAGCAGCCCCGGGGGGGCGAATCAGCCCCAGCATTTT

CDR3 length: 15
D gene: .
V gene: TRBV4-1
J gene: TRBJ1-1
CDR3 protein: CASSQDVSLNTEAFF
CDR3 DNA: TGCGCCAGCAGCCAAGACGTCAGTTTGAACACTGAAGCTTTCTTT

CDR3 length: 16
D gene: .
V gene: TRBV9
J gene: TRBJ1-6
CDR3 protein: CASSGNRQPDNSPLHF
CDR3 DNA: TGTGCCAGCAGCGGTAACAGACAGCCAGATAATTCACCCCTCCACTTT

CDR3 length: 13
D gene: .
V gene: TRBV27
J gene: TRBJ1-2
CDR3 protein: CASSFGRNYGYTF
CDR3 DNA: TGTGCCAGCAGTTTCGGGAGAAACTATGGCTACACCTTC

CDR3 length: 15
D gene: TRBD1
V gene: TRBV5-1
J gene: TRBJ1-6
CDR3 protein: CASSSGTANNSPLHF
CDR3 DNA: TGCGCCAGCAGCTCCGGGACAGCTAATAATTCACCCCTCCACTTT

CDR3 length: 15
D gene: TRBD1
V gene: TRBV11-2
J gene: TRBJ2-1
CDR3 protein: CASSLRDRGHNEQFF
CDR3 DNA: TGTGCCAGCAGCCTACGGGACAGGGGGCACAATGAGCAGTTCTTC

CDR3 length: 18
D gene: .
V gene: TRBV4-1
J gene: TRBJ2-7
CDR3 protein: CASSQDGWAAEQPYEQYF
CDR3 DNA: TGCGCCAGCAGCCAAGATGGGTGGGCAGCGGAACAGCCCTACGAGCAGTACTTC

CDR3 length: 15
D gene: TRBD2
V gene: TRBV7-3
J gene: TRBJ2-3
CDR3 protein: CASSSGLTSTDTQYF
CDR3 DNA: TGTGCCAGCAGCTCGGGACTAACTAGCACAGATACGCAGTATTTT

CDR3 length: 13
D gene: TRBD1
V gene: TRBV29-1
J gene: TRBJ1-5
CDR3 protein: CSARTGMGQPQHF
CDR3 DNA: TGCAGCGCCCGGACAGGGATGGGGCAGCCCCAGCATTTT

CDR3 length: 14
D gene: .
V gene: TRBV9
J gene: TRBJ1-5
CDR3 protein: CASSASGVSQPQHF
CDR3 DNA: TGTGCCAGCAGCGCCTCAGGGGTCAGTCAGCCCCAGCATTTT

CDR3 length: 10
D gene: .
V gene: TRBV6-5
J gene: TRBJ1-2
CDR3 protein: CAILAYGYTF
CDR3 DNA: TGTGCCATCTTAGCCTATGGCTACACCTTC

CDR3 length: 16
D gene: TRBD2
V gene: TRBV5-1
J gene: TRBJ2-1
CDR3 protein: CASSLALAGSYNEQFF
CDR3 DNA: TGCGCCAGCAGCTTGGCTCTAGCGGGCTCCTACAATGAGCAGTTCTTC

CDR3 length: 12
D gene: .
V gene: TRBV7-9
J gene: TRBJ2-7
CDR3 protein: CASSLGAFEQYF
CDR3 DNA: TGTGCCAGCAGCTTGGGGGCCTTCGAGCAGTACTTC

CDR3 length: 16
D gene: TRBD1
V gene: TRBV30
J gene: TRBJ1-2
CDR3 protein: CAWSQGFGQGLYGYTF
CDR3 DNA: TGTGCCTGGAGTCAAGGTTTCGGACAGGGGCTCTATGGCTACACCTTC

CDR3 length: 19
D gene: TRBD1
V gene: TRBV5-1
J gene: TRBJ1-2
CDR3 protein: CASQELGVGQGGPNYGYTF
CDR3 DNA: TGCGCCAGCCAAGAACTAGGCGTGGGACAGGGGGGTCCCAACTATGGCTACACCTTC

CDR3 length: 15
D gene: TRBD2
V gene: TRBV19
J gene: TRBJ2-7
CDR3 protein: CASSIQVAGSYEQYF
CDR3 DNA: TGTGCCAGTAGTATACAGGTAGCGGGATCCTACGAGCAGTACTTC

CDR3 length: 13
D gene: .
V gene: TRBV11-3
J gene: TRBJ2-2
CDR3 protein: CASSSQGGGELFF
CDR3 DNA: TGTGCCAGCAGCTCTCAGGGAGGCGGGGAGCTGTTTTTT